This TCR beta chain is from a study of CD8 T cells in Susac syndrome. CDR3 length equals 16 residues. The germline CDR1 and CDR2 sequences are DFQATT and SNEGSKA (reference sequence). V was pared by 3 bases and J by 1 base, with 18 bases between. RNA in amounts of 0.5 to 1 ug was reverse transcribed with random hexamers. The amplification used immunoSEQ multiplex PCR on TCR beta CDR3; it spanned 54 Vbeta and 13 Jbeta. TCRdb reprocessed the immunoSEQ multiplex PCR reads via MiXCR and lists one record per CDR3 protein. The sample includes approximately 210,000 distinct CDR3 sequences, over 90% of them seen just once. This clonotype came up once.

Sequencing was performed on CD4+ T cells from PBMCs. The chain has TRBV20-1 and TRBJ1-2; D ambiguous. The sequence was collected from a human donor with Susac syndrome. The CDR3 is CSARGSRAQVNYGYTF. In nucleotides, the CDR3 is TGCAGTGCTAGGGGATCGAGGGCGCAGGTTAACTATGGCTACACCTTC.